This paragraph covers one T cell receptor (beta chain) sequence. Its antigen is unidentified. Some clones are missing from TCRdb's copy, which holds only in-frame ones; the method was immunoSEQ multiplex PCR. The profile shows over 90,000 clones, 90% to 95% of them singletons. The selected patients with pancreatic ductal adenocarcinoma had surgery but no neoadjuvant therapy. This record comes from a study of T cells in pancreatic ductal adenocarcinoma. Study results and caveats: The resected cohort was biased toward the minority with early-stage disease.

Germline V gene lookup returns CDR1 SGHRS and CDR2 YFSETQ. The CDR3 spans 16 residues. Trimming left V 7 bases short and J 4 bases short, with 22 bases between. Specimen: PBMCs. The receptor was isolated from a human donor with pancreatic ductal adenocarcinoma. This chain links TRBV5-1 with TRBJ2-3; unclear D gene. In DNA form, the CDR3 reads TGCGCCAGCGGCCCTCTCGCGAGACAAAAGTCAGATACGCAGTATTTT. Translation: CASGPLARQKSDTQYF.